One sample yielded the 27 T cell receptor beta chains listed below, sequenced in a study of spatial heterogeneity in lung cancer. TCRdb re-called the 5' RACE reads through MiXCR, storing one row per CDR3 protein. This sample carries 28,000 or so distinct CDR3 sequences, 13% of them seen once, and the ten largest clones take about a quarter. Time point of the sample: sample taken at primary tumor resection. Unsorted whole RNA from tumor, nontumor lung or frozen PBMC underwent sequencing. The material sequenced was PBMCs, taken at surgery. These TCRs come from a female donor with early-stage non-small cell lung cancer.

Turning to this clonotype: A much bigger clone sits one base away, suggesting this may be a read error. The rearrangement uses TRBV6-2 or TRBV6-3 and TRBJ2-3; either TRBD1 or TRBD2 may fit D (5 bases each). The germline V gene has CDR1 MNHEY and CDR2 SVGEGT. Trimming shortened V by 5 bases and J by 2 bases, and 14 bases separated the two germline ends. The CDR3 covers 15 residues. CDR3 in amino acids: CASSTRVGPTDTQYF. The CDR3 DNA reads TGTGCCAGCAGTACCCGAGTGGGACCCACAGATACGCAGTATTTT.

This clonotype has a count of ten or more. This chain's CDR3 is CASSQIGGERMFF. The CDR3 DNA reads TGTGCCAGCAGCCAAATTGGGGGCGAACGAATGTTTTTT. The chain carries TRBV14 and TRBJ2-2, with TRBD1 as a possible D gene (6 bases). The V gene's germline CDR1 is SGHDN and CDR2 FVKESK. Deletions cut 2 bases from V and 15 bases from J, with 16 bases between. This CDR3 spans 13 amino acids.

As for this clonotype: Since a much larger clone is just one base distant, this may be a read error. The chain couples TRBV2 to TRBJ2-1, with a possible D match to TRBD2 (5 bases). This CDR3 spans 13 amino acids. Germline V gives CDR1 SNHLY, CDR2 FYNNEI. The CDR3 DNA sequence: TGTGCCAGCACAGCGGAGGCCTACAATGATCAGTTCTTC. The encoded protein is CASTAEAYNDQFF.

This clonotype was observed at least ten times. V gene TRBV12-3 or TRBV12-4 combines with J gene TRBJ2-2; no clear D. V gave up 2 bases and J gave up 0 bases, with 7 bases separating them. The CDR3 covers 15 residues. The CDR3: CASSLTSPNTGELFF. The CDR3 nucleotides read TGTGCCAGCAGTTTAACGAGTCCGAACACCGGGGAGCTGTTTTTT.

This clonotype has at least ten counts. For the CDR3, the DNA is TGTGCCAGCAGCTTAGTTCTAGCGGGAGGACCTAGCTCCTACAATGAGCAGTTCTTC. Amino acid sequence: CASSLVLAGGPSSYNEQFF. The V and J genes are TRBV7-3 and TRBJ2-1; 11 nucleotides line up with TRBD2. The CDR3 is 19 amino acids. Germline V lookup: CDR1 SGHTA, CDR2 FQGTGA. The J segment lost 0 bases and the V segment lost 2 bases, leaving 9 bases of the junction unmatched.

In this sample, this clonotype turned up many times. J is TRBJ1-3 and V is TRBV14; no firm D call. Germline V gives CDR1 SGHDN, CDR2 FVKESK. V was cut by 3 bases and J by 0 bases, with 9 bases left in between. The CDR3 consists of 15 residues. CDR3: CASSQAVVSGNTIYF. The CDR3 bases are TGTGCCAGCAGCCAGGCTGTCGTCTCTGGAAACACCATATATTTT.

This clonotype appeared many times. As DNA, the CDR3 is TGTGCCAGCAGTTTACGACGGGAGAAGAATTACGAGCAGTACTTC. Its translation: CASSLRREKNYEQYF. V usage is TRBV27 and J usage is TRBJ2-7, with D possibly matching TRBD2 (6 bases). Germline V gene sequence: CDR1 MNHEY, CDR2 SMNVEV (reference sequence). V was pared by 2 bases and J by 4 bases, with 15 bases between. This CDR3 region has 15 residues.

This clonotype was seen at least ten times. This chain connects TRBV25-1 to TRBJ1-2; TRBD1 matches at 8 bases. Per the germline V gene, CDR1 is MGHDK and CDR2 is SYGVNS. With 6 bases clipped from V and 6 bases from J, the junction kept 6 bases outside the gene matches. This CDR3 is built from 13 residues. The CDR3 reads CASRDQGADGYTF. The DNA for the CDR3 is TGTGCCAGCAGGGACCAGGGGGCCGATGGCTACACCTTC.

V is TRBV29-1 and J is TRBJ2-4, with no clear D. Germline CDR1 SQVTM, CDR2 ANQGSEA. Trimming removed 7 bases from V and 0 bases from J, with 7 bases in between. This CDR3 is built from 12 residues. CDR3 bases: TGCAGCGCCGCCATAGCCAAAAACATTCAGTACTTC. As protein: CSAAIAKNIQYF.

This clonotype was observed at least ten times. This CDR3 fails to terminate in the conserved phenylalanine or tryptophan, so it likely reflects a read error. This rearrangement joins TRBV6-2 or TRBV6-3 to TRBJ2-1; 9 bases agree with TRBD1. Germline V gene data show CDR1 as MNHEY and CDR2 as SVGEGT. V trimming: 6 bases; J trimming: 5 bases; junction bases outside the gene matches: 8. There are 15 residues in the CDR3. The CDR3 protein is CASRVRDRVHNEQFL. The CDR3 DNA sequence: TGTGCCAGCAGAGTCCGGGACAGGGTTCACAATGAGCAGTTCTTG.

The chain joins TRBV28 to TRBJ2-5; TRBD2 is a possible D gene (5 bases). CDR1 MDHEN and CDR2 SYDVKM come from the germline V gene. The V gene lost 7 bases and the J gene lost 4 bases, with 19 bases spanning the gap. CDR3 size: 15 residues. CDR3 sequence (DNA): TGTGCCAGCACCCTCCGGGCCTTAGAGGGAGAGACCCAGTACTTC. It specifies CASTLRALEGETQYF.

This clonotype is classed as large. V is TRBV19 and J is TRBJ1-5; D is undetermined. CDR3 size: 13 residues. The germline CDR1 and CDR2 sequences are LNHDA and SQIVND (reference sequence). V was cut by 6 bases and J by 0 bases, with 6 bases left in between. CDR3 coding DNA: TGTGCCAGTAGGTTGGGTAGCAATCAGCCCCAGCATTTT. Its protein product is CASRLGSNQPQHF.

The chain uses TRBV5-4 and TRBJ2-1; D is uncertain. The germline V and J ends were trimmed by 4 bases and 0 bases, with 14 bases remaining between them. The CDR3 sequence is 16 residues long. Germline V gene data show CDR1 as SGHNT and CDR2 as YYREEE (reference sequence). The CDR3 DNA reads as TGTGCCAGCAGCGTGAAAGACCCGAGCTCCTACAATGAGCAGTTCTTC. Amino acid sequence: CASSVKDPSSYNEQFF.

This clonotype has a count of ten or more. J is TRBJ2-1 and V is TRBV18, with TRBD2 matching 12 bases. V trimming: 3 bases; J trimming: 8 bases; junction bases outside the gene matches: 8. This CDR3 has 16 residues. In germline, CDR1 is KGHSH, CDR2 LQKENI. CDR3 sequence: CASSPRLAGVVDEQFF. CDR3 DNA sequence: TGTGCCAGCTCACCCCGACTAGCGGGAGTTGTGGATGAGCAGTTCTTC.

The table lists this clonotype with many counts. J is TRBJ2-6 and V is TRBV20-1; D ambiguous. The V gene lost 3 bases and the J gene lost 4 bases, with 7 bases spanning the gap. Germline V CDR1 and CDR2: DFQATT, SNEGSKA (reference sequence). This CDR3 spans 13 amino acids. The CDR3 reads CSASKLGANVLTF. The CDR3 nucleotides read TGCAGTGCTAGCAAATTGGGGGCCAACGTCCTGACTTTC.

This clonotype has at least ten counts. V gene TRBV2 combines with J gene TRBJ1-4, with 8 bases aligning to TRBD1. Germline trimming cut 8 bases from V and 8 bases from J; bases unmatched to any gene: 13. Per germline, CDR1 SNHLY and CDR2 FYNNEI. This CDR3 spans 15 amino acids. The CDR3 bases are TGTGCCAGCGGCCGGGACAGGTCGACGAGAGAAAAACTGTTTTTT. Translation: CASGRDRSTREKLFF.

The V gene is TRBV19, the J gene TRBJ1-5; D ambiguous. CDR3 length: 12 amino acids. Trimming pared 2 bases from V and 5 bases from J, leaving 4 bases between. The germline gives CDR1 LNHDA, CDR2 SQIVND (reference sequence). CDR3 in DNA: TGTGCCAGTAGTATAATGGATCAGCCCCAGCATTTT. Its translation is CASSIMDQPQHF. The whole variable domain, remainder taken from reference TRBV19 and TRBJ1-5, is DGGITQSPKYLFRKEGQNVTLSCEQNLNHDAMYWYRQDPGQGLRLIYYSQIVNDFQKGDIAEGYSVSREKKESFPLTVTSAQKNPTAFYLCASSIMDQPQHFGDGTRLSIL.

This clonotype showed up many times. The rearrangement joins TRBV27 to TRBJ1-6; D gene ambiguous. CDR1 is MNHEY, CDR2 SMNVEV, per germline (reference sequence). Trimming stripped 2 bases from V and 5 bases from J, with 13 bases between. The CDR3 contains 16 residues. The CDR3 DNA reads TGTGCCAGCAGTTTAAAACCTTCTAGGGATAATTCACCCCTCCACTTT. It is translated as CASSLKPSRDNSPLHF.

This clonotype was detected many times. The chain uses TRBV6-6 and TRBJ2-3, with a possible D match to TRBD1 (6 bases). The length of the CDR3 is 18 residues. CDR1 MNHNY and CDR2 SVGAGI come from the germline V gene (reference sequence). Trimming removed 4 bases at V and 0 bases at J, with 20 bases between. CDR3 protein: CASSLYTGPKSSTDTQYF. CDR3 in DNA: TGTGCCAGCAGTTTATACACAGGGCCTAAGTCTAGCACAGATACGCAGTATTTT.

This clonotype was picked up many times. This chain joins TRBV7-2 and TRBJ2-7; tentatively, D is TRBD2 (5 bases). The CDR3 length is 12 residues. V was pared by 4 bases and J by 5 bases, with 9 bases between. Germline V gives CDR1 SGHTA, CDR2 FQGNSA. CDR3: CASSWERNEQYF. The CDR3, as DNA: TGTGCCAGCAGCTGGGAGCGGAACGAGCAGTACTTC. The whole variable domain, remainder taken from reference TRBV7-2 and TRBJ2-7, is GAGVSQSPSNKVTEKGKDVELRCDPISGHTALYWYRQSLGQGLEFLIYFQGNSAPDKSGLPSDRFSAERTGGSVSTLTIQRTQQEDSAVYLCASSWERNEQYFGPGTRLTVT.

This clonotype has a handful of counts. The V call is TRBV3-1, the J call TRBJ2-7, with D possibly TRBD1 on 6 matching bases. Per germline, CDR1 LGHDT and CDR2 YNNKEL (reference sequence). Trimming removed 1 base from V and 6 bases from J, with 16 bases in between. The CDR3 runs 15 residues. CDR3 protein: CASSQGIRRGGEQYF. As DNA, the CDR3 is TGTGCCAGCAGCCAAGGGATCCGCAGGGGTGGCGAGCAGTACTTC.

The chain has TRBV29-1 and TRBJ1-1; D is undetermined. The CDR3 runs 13 residues. In germline, CDR1 is SQVTM, CDR2 ANQGSEA. V was clipped by 7 bases and J by 4 bases, with 16 bases between them. The CDR3, as DNA: TGCAGCGCCCGATCCACCTCGGGCACTGAAGCTTTCTTT. Protein product: CSARSTSGTEAFF.

This clonotype has at least ten counts. CDR3 loop: CASSPTGVRTDTQYF. The DNA of the CDR3 is TGTGCCAGCTCGCCGACAGGGGTCCGCACAGATACGCAGTATTTT. The chain employs TRBV18 and TRBJ2-3; 8 bases align to TRBD1. The trim removed 6 bases at V and 1 base at J, leaving 6 bases unmatched. This CDR3 has 15 residues. CDR1 and CDR2 from the germline V gene are KGHSH and LQKENI. Variable domain in full (rest from reference TRBV18 and TRBJ2-3): NAGVMQNPRHLVRRRGQEARLRCSPMKGHSHVYWYRQLPEEGLKFMVYLQKENIIDESGMPKERFSAEFPKEGPSILRIQQVVRGDSAAYFCASSPTGVRTDTQYFGPGTRLTVL.

This clonotype was detected many times. The chain employs TRBV27 and TRBJ2-7; 11 bases agree with TRBD2. CDR1 is MNHEY and CDR2 is SMNVEV in the germline V gene (reference sequence). With 5 bases clipped from V and 2 bases from J, the junction kept 2 bases outside the gene matches. This CDR3 is 14 amino acids long. CDR3 coding DNA: TGTGCCAGCAGTACTAGCGGGGGCACCTACGAGCAGTACTTC. Its translation is CASSTSGGTYEQYF.

This clonotype was counted at least ten times. The chain has TRBV18 and TRBJ2-1; 11 nucleotides line up with TRBD2. J lost 7 bases, V lost 3 bases, and 8 bases had no gene match. CDR1 and CDR2 (germline): KGHSH, LQKENI. This CDR3 spans 16 amino acids. CDR3 nucleotides: TGTGCCAGCTCACCTCGGGGACTAGCGGAAGCGAATGAGCAGTTCTTC. This codes for CASSPRGLAEANEQFF.

This clonotype was detected many times. The V and J genes are TRBV7-2 and TRBJ2-5, with 9 bases lining up with TRBD1. Germline CDR1 SGHTA, CDR2 FQGNSA. The trim removed 5 bases at V and 4 bases at J, leaving 5 bases unmatched. The CDR3 consists of 14 residues. CDR3 loop: CASSPDRGRETQYF. Written as DNA, the CDR3 is TGTGCCAGCAGCCCGGACAGGGGTCGAGAGACCCAGTACTTC.

The J gene is TRBJ2-2, the V gene TRBV7-2; TRBD2 matches at 9 bases. V lost 3 bases to trimming and J lost 6 bases; unmatched junction nucleotides: 5. Looked up from germline, CDR1 is SGHTA and CDR2 is FQGNSA. The CDR3 has 15 amino acids. CDR3 sequence reads: CASSLVLAGAGELFF. In DNA form, the CDR3 reads TGTGCCAGCAGCTTGGTTTTAGCGGGGGCCGGGGAGCTGTTTTTT.